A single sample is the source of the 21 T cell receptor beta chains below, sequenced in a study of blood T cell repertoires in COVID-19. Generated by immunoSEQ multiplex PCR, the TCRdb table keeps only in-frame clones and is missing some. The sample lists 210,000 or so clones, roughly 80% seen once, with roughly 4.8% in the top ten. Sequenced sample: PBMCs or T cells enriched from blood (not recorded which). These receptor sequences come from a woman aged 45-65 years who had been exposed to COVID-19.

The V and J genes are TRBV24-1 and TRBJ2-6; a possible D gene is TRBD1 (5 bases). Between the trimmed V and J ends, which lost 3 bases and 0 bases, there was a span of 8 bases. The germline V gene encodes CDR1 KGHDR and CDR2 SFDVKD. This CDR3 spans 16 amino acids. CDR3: CATSDEGDSGANVLTF. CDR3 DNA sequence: TGTGCCACCAGTGATGAAGGGGACTCTGGGGCCAACGTCCTGACTTTC.

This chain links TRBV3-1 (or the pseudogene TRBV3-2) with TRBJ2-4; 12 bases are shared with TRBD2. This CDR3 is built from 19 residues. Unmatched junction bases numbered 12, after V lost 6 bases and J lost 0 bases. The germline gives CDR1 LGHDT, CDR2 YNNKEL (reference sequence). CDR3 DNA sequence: TGTGCCAGCAGTCGGGTGGGGACTAGCGGGTCATTAGCCAAAAACATTCAGTACTTC. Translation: CASSRVGTSGSLAKNIQYF.

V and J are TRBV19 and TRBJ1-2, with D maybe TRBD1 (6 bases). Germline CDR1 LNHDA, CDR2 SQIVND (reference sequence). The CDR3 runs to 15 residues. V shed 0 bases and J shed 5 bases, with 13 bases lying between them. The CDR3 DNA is TGTGCCAGTAGTATAGAGTCGGGGGGCCGGTATGGCTACACCTTC. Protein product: CASSIESGGRYGYTF.

In DNA, the CDR3 is TGTGCCAGCAGTCTTAGCGGGGGATTACAGACCCAGTACTTC. Translated: CASSLSGGLQTQYF. The V call is TRBV5-4, the J call TRBJ2-5; 9 nucleotides match TRBD2. CDR3 length: 14 amino acids. Per germline, CDR1 SGHNT and CDR2 YYREEE (reference sequence). V trimming: 5 bases; J trimming: 6 bases; junction bases outside the gene matches: 8.

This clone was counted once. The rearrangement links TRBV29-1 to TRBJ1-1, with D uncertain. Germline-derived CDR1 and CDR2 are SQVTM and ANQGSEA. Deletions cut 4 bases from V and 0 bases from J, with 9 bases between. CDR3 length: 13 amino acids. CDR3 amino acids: CSVVEGLNTEAFF. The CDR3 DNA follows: TGCAGCGTTGTTGAGGGTTTGAACACTGAAGCTTTCTTT.

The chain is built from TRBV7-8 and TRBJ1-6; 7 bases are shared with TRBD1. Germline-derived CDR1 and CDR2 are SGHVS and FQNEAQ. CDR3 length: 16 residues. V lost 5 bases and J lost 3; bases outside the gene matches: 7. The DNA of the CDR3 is TGTGCCAGCAGCCCAACAAGACAGGGCTATAATTCACCCCTCCACTTT. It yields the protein CASSPTRQGYNSPLHF.

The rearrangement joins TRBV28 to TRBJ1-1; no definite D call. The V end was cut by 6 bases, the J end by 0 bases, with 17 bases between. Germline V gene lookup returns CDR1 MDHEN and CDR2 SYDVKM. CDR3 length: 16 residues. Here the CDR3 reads CASSATVAPMNTEAFF. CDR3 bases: TGTGCCAGCAGCGCGACGGTAGCGCCTATGAACACTGAAGCTTTCTTT.

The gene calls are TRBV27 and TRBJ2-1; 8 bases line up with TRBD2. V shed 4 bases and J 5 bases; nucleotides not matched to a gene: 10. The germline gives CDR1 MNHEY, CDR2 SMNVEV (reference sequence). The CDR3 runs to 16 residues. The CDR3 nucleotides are TGTGCCAGCAGTTCCCTCGGACTAGCCGTCGACAATGAGCAGTTCTTC. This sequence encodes CASSSLGLAVDNEQFF.

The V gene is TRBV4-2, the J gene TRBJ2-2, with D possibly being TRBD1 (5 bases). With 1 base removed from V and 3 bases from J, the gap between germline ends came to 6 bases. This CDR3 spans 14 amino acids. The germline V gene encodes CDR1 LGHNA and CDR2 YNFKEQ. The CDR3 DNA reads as TGTGCCAGCAGCCAAGTAGGGGACACCGGGGAGCTGTTTTTT. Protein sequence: CASSQVGDTGELFF.

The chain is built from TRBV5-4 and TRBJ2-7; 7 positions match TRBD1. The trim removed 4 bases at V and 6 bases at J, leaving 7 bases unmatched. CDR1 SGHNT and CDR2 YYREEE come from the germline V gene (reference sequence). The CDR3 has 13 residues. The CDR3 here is CASSQTGTVEQYF. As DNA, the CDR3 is TGTGCCAGCAGCCAAACAGGGACAGTCGAGCAGTACTTC.

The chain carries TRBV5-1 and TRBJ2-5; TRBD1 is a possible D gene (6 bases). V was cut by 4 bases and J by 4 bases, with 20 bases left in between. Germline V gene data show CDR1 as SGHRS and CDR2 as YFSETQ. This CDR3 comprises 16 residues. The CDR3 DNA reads TGCGCCAGCAGCCCCGGTGGGGGCAAGGCGCCAGAGACCCAGTACTTC. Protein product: CASSPGGGKAPETQYF.

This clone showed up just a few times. The chain's CDR3 is CASTRTAWAREKLFF. The CDR3 nucleotides are TGTGCCAGTACCCGTACTGCCTGGGCCAGGGAAAAACTGTTTTTT. This chain uses TRBV19 with TRBJ1-4; D gene unclear. Per the germline V gene, CDR1 is LNHDA and CDR2 is SQIVND (reference sequence). The CDR3 loop spans 15 amino acids. Trimming cost V 7 bases and J 8 bases, with 20 bases left between them.

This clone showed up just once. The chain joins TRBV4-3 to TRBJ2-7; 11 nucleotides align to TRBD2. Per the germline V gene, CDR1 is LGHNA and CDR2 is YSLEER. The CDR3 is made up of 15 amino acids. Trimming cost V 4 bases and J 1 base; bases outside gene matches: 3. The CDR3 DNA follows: TGCGCCAGCAGCCTCGGGACTAGCGGATCCTACGAGCAGTACTTC. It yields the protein CASSLGTSGSYEQYF.

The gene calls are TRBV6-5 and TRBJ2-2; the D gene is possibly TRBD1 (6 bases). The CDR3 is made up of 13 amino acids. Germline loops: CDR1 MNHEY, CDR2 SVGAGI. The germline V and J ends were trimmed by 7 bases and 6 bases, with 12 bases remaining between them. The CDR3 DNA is TGTGCCAGCACCCACAAGGGGGCCGGGGAGCTGTTTTTT. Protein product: CASTHKGAGELFF.

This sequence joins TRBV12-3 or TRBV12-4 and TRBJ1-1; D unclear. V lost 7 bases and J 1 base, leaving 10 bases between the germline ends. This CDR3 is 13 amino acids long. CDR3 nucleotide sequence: TGTGCCAGCAAGGAGATGGGGAACACTGAAGCTTTCTTT. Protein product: CASKEMGNTEAFF.

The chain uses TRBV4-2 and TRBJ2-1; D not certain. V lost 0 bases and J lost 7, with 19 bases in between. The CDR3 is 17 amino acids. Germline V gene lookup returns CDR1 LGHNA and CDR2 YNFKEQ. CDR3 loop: CASSQEIRPSIRNEQFF. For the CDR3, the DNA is TGTGCCAGCAGCCAAGAAATCAGGCCCTCGATCAGGAATGAGCAGTTCTTC.

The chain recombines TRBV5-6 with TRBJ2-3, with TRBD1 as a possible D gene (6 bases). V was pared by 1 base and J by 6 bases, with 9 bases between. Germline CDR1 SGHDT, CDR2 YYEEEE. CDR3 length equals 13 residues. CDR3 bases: TGTGCCAGCAGCTTGACAGGGTCGGATACGCAGTATTTT. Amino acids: CASSLTGSDTQYF. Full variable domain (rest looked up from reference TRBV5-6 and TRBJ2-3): DAGVTQSPTHLIKTRGQQVTLRCSPKSGHDTVSWYQQALGQGPQFIFQYYEEEERQRGNFPDRFSGHQFPNYSSELNVNALLLGDSALYLCASSLTGSDTQYFGPGTRLTVL.

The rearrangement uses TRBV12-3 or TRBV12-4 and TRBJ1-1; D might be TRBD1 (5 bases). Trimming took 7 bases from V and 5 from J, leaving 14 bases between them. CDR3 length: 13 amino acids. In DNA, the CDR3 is TGTGCCAGCACCCCCGGGGGTGGTACTGAAGCTTTCTTT. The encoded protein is CASTPGGGTEAFF.

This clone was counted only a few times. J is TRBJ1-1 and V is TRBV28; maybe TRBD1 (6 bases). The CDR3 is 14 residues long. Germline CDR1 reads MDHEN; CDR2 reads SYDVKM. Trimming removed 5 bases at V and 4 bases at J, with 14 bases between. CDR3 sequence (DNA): TGTGCCAGCAGTGTTAACAGGGTCAGCACTGAAGCTTTCTTT. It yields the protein CASSVNRVSTEAFF.

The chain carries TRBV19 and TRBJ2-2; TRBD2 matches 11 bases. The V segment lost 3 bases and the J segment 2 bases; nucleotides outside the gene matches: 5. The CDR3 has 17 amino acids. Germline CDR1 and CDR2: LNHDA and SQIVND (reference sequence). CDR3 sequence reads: CASSISSGGLNTGELFF. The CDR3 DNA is TGTGCCAGTAGTATTTCTAGCGGGGGGTTAAACACCGGGGAGCTGTTTTTT.

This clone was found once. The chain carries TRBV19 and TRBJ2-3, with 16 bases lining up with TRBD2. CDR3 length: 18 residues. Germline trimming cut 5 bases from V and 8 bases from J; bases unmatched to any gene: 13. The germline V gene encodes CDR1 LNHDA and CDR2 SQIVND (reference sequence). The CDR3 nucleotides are TGTGCCAGTAGTCTCGGCGCGGGACTAGCGGGGGGGCCGGGTACGCAGTATTTT. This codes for CASSLGAGLAGGPGTQYF.